These T cell receptor beta chains were read from a single sample in a study of cytomegalovirus exposure and HLA in healthy donors. Repertoires were generated with immunoSEQ multiplex PCR, while TCRdb's copy carries only in-frame clones and drops some. The sample carries 150,000 or so clones, more than 75% recorded once. Sequences were obtained from PBMCs. The receptors stem from a man aged 30 to 39 in good health and CMV-seropositive. Each CDR3 is given with its conserved first and last residue. Each record gives: clone size, D gene, J gene, V gene, CDR3 DNA, CDR3 protein. D genes are given only for firm matches. Expanded clones are given a class, and other clones once, few, many or no size at all.

clone_size: NA
d_call: NA
j_call: TRBJ2-3
v_call: TRBV30
cdr3_nt: TGTGCCTGGAGTCAGACACCCCTAAGCACAGATACGCAGTATTTT
cdr3_aa: CAWSQTPLSTDTQYF

clone_size: NA
d_call: NA
j_call: TRBJ2-7
v_call: TRBV11-1
cdr3_nt: TGTGCCAGCAGCTCATTAGCGGACTCCTACGAGCAGTACTTC
cdr3_aa: CASSSLADSYEQYF

clone_size: NA
d_call: TRBD1
j_call: TRBJ1-1
v_call: TRBV13
cdr3_nt: TGTGCCAGCAGCCTCCCCGGACAGGGAGGAGTAGGGGCTTTCTTT
cdr3_aa: CASSLPGQGGVGAFF

clone_size: NA
d_call: TRBD2
j_call: TRBJ2-7
v_call: TRBV27
cdr3_nt: TGTGCCAGCAGCCCTCAGCAGCGGGGGTCCTACGAGCAGTACTTC
cdr3_aa: CASSPQQRGSYEQYF

clone_size: NA
d_call: NA
j_call: TRBJ1-1
v_call: TRBV28
cdr3_nt: TGTGCCAGCAGTTTGGGCAGGGCGAACACTGAAGCTTTCTTT
cdr3_aa: CASSLGRANTEAFF

clone_size: NA
d_call: TRBD2
j_call: TRBJ2-1
v_call: TRBV15
cdr3_nt: TGTGCCACCAGCAGAGCAAGGTTAGGACTAGCGGGGACCTACAATGAGCAGTTCTTC
cdr3_aa: CATSRARLGLAGTYNEQFF

clone_size: NA
d_call: NA
j_call: TRBJ2-6
v_call: TRBV11-1
cdr3_nt: TGTGCCAGCAGACCCTCACAGCTCTCTGGGGCCAACGTCCTGACTTTC
cdr3_aa: CASRPSQLSGANVLTF

clone_size: NA
d_call: NA
j_call: TRBJ1-2
v_call: TRBV28
cdr3_nt: TGTGCCAGTAGTAGGGGTCGGAACTATGGCTACACCTTC
cdr3_aa: CASSRGRNYGYTF

clone_size: NA
d_call: NA
j_call: TRBJ2-2
v_call: TRBV27
cdr3_nt: TGTGCCAGCAGTCCCCTCTTCGGGGAGCTGTTTTTT
cdr3_aa: CASSPLFGELFF

clone_size: NA
d_call: TRBD1
j_call: TRBJ2-3
v_call: TRBV6-4
cdr3_nt: TGTGCCAGCAGTGACGGGGGGACAGGGGCAGATACGCAGTATTTT
cdr3_aa: CASSDGGTGADTQYF

clone_size: NA
d_call: NA
j_call: TRBJ1-1
v_call: TRBV6-6
cdr3_nt: TGTGCCAGCAGTTACGCCCAGGGAACTGAAGCTTTCTTT
cdr3_aa: CASSYAQGTEAFF

clone_size: few
d_call: TRBD1
j_call: TRBJ1-5
v_call: TRBV27
cdr3_nt: TGTGCCAGCAGTTCCTTTTTCGGGACAGGACGCAATCAGCCCCAGCATTTT
cdr3_aa: CASSSFFGTGRNQPQHF

clone_size: NA
d_call: NA
j_call: TRBJ2-7
v_call: TRBV4-3
cdr3_nt: TGCGCCAGCAGCCCAGTGACAGGATCCTACGAGCAGTACTTC
cdr3_aa: CASSPVTGSYEQYF

clone_size: NA
d_call: TRBD1
j_call: TRBJ1-3
v_call: TRBV10-3
cdr3_nt: TGTGCCGGATCGGGACAGGAGGGTGGCACCATATATTTT
cdr3_aa: CAGSGQEGGTIYF

clone_size: NA
d_call: TRBD1
j_call: TRBJ1-5
v_call: TRBV7-8
cdr3_nt: TGTGCCAGCAGCTTACGTTTTCGGGGGACAGACGCCAATCAGCCCCAGCATTTT
cdr3_aa: CASSLRFRGTDANQPQHF

clone_size: few
d_call: TRBD1
j_call: TRBJ1-1
v_call: TRBV30
cdr3_nt: TGTGCCTGGAGTTGGTTGGGACAGTCGAACACTGAAGCTTTCTTT
cdr3_aa: CAWSWLGQSNTEAFF

clone_size: NA
d_call: NA
j_call: TRBJ2-2
v_call: TRBV9
cdr3_nt: TGTGCCAGCAGCGTAGAGTTCACGGACACCGGGGAGCTGTTTTTT
cdr3_aa: CASSVEFTDTGELFF

clone_size: NA
d_call: TRBD2
j_call: TRBJ2-7
v_call: TRBV7-9
cdr3_nt: TGTTCCAGCAGCCCCCGCGGGAGCCGCGACGAGCAGTACTTC
cdr3_aa: CSSSPRGSRDEQYF

clone_size: NA
d_call: TRBD1
j_call: TRBJ2-3
v_call: TRBV7-3
cdr3_nt: TGTGCCAGCAGCCCCCTCGGGACAGAGATCACAGATACGCAGTATTTT
cdr3_aa: CASSPLGTEITDTQYF

clone_size: once
d_call: TRBD2
j_call: TRBJ2-2
v_call: TRBV14
cdr3_nt: TGTGCCAGCAGCCAAGTAGCGGGGCATAACACCGGGGAGCTGTTTTTT
cdr3_aa: CASSQVAGHNTGELFF

clone_size: NA
d_call: NA
j_call: TRBJ1-1
v_call: TRBV28
cdr3_nt: TGTGCCAGCAGCCCCAGGAACACTGAAGCTTTCTTT
cdr3_aa: CASSPRNTEAFF

clone_size: once
d_call: NA
j_call: TRBJ2-1
v_call: TRBV28
cdr3_nt: TGTGCCAGCAGTAAGACTAGTTTGTATAATGAGCAGTTCTTC
cdr3_aa: CASSKTSLYNEQFF

clone_size: NA
d_call: TRBD1
j_call: TRBJ2-1
v_call: TRBV4-2
cdr3_nt: TGTGCCAGCAGCCGGCCGGGACAGTCCTACAATGAGCAGTTCTTC
cdr3_aa: CASSRPGQSYNEQFF

clone_size: NA
d_call: TRBD1
j_call: TRBJ2-7
v_call: TRBV2
cdr3_nt: TGTGCCAGCAGCCTGGGACAGATCTACGAGCAGTACTTC
cdr3_aa: CASSLGQIYEQYF

clone_size: few
d_call: NA
j_call: TRBJ2-3
v_call: TRBV2
cdr3_nt: TGTGCCAGCAGTGACTACAGCCGTTGGCGGTATTTT
cdr3_aa: CASSDYSRWRYF

clone_size: once
d_call: NA
j_call: TRBJ1-1
v_call: TRBV13
cdr3_nt: TGTGCCAGCAGCTTGGACAGCCCGCGCACTGAAGCTTTCTTT
cdr3_aa: CASSLDSPRTEAFF

clone_size: NA
d_call: NA
j_call: TRBJ2-7
v_call: TRBV2
cdr3_nt: TGTGCCAGCAATGACAGGACCTACGAGCAGTACTTC
cdr3_aa: CASNDRTYEQYF

clone_size: NA
d_call: TRBD1
j_call: TRBJ2-3
v_call: TRBV28
cdr3_nt: TGTGCCAGCAGTCCCCGGACAGGGTTTGGGCATACGCAGTATTTT
cdr3_aa: CASSPRTGFGHTQYF

clone_size: NA
d_call: TRBD2
j_call: TRBJ2-7
v_call: TRBV27
cdr3_nt: TGTGCCAGCACCTCCCCAAGCGGGGGGATTACCTACGAGCAGTACTTC
cdr3_aa: CASTSPSGGITYEQYF

clone_size: NA
d_call: NA
j_call: TRBJ1-2
v_call: TRBV2
cdr3_nt: TGTGCCAGCAGTGAGCGCCCCCGTGAAGGCTACACCTTC
cdr3_aa: CASSERPREGYTF

clone_size: NA
d_call: NA
j_call: TRBJ2-7
v_call: TRBV10-1
cdr3_nt: TGCGCCAGCAGTGAAGGAGGGTCCCACGAGCAGTACTTC
cdr3_aa: CASSEGGSHEQYF

clone_size: NA
d_call: TRBD1
j_call: TRBJ1-1
v_call: TRBV7-3
cdr3_nt: TGTGCCAGCAGCCCCGGACAGGGGAACACTGAAGCTTTCTTT
cdr3_aa: CASSPGQGNTEAFF

clone_size: few
d_call: NA
j_call: TRBJ2-7
v_call: TRBV5-1
cdr3_nt: TGCGCCAGCAGCCCCACAGGATCCAGCTCCTACGAGCAGTACTTC
cdr3_aa: CASSPTGSSSYEQYF

clone_size: NA
d_call: TRBD1
j_call: TRBJ2-7
v_call: TRBV5-1
cdr3_nt: TGCGCCAGCAGCTCCGGGACAGGAGCCTACGAGCAGTACTTC
cdr3_aa: CASSSGTGAYEQYF

clone_size: NA
d_call: TRBD1
j_call: TRBJ2-4
v_call: TRBV19
cdr3_nt: TGTGCCAGTAGTATGGGGACAGGGAGGGCCAAAAACATTCAGTACTTC
cdr3_aa: CASSMGTGRAKNIQYF

clone_size: NA
d_call: TRBD2
j_call: TRBJ2-2
v_call: TRBV5-1
cdr3_nt: TGCGCCAGCAGCCTGGCGGCAGGGAGGGAAACCGGGGAGCTGTTTTTT
cdr3_aa: CASSLAAGRETGELFF

clone_size: NA
d_call: NA
j_call: TRBJ2-1
v_call: TRBV6-1
cdr3_nt: TGTGCCAGCAGTGGTGACTGGAGGGGCAATGAGCAGTTCTTC
cdr3_aa: CASSGDWRGNEQFF

clone_size: few
d_call: NA
j_call: TRBJ1-3
v_call: TRBV19
cdr3_nt: TGTGCCAGTAGTCCCTGGACAGCCAGCTCTGGAAACACCATATATTTT
cdr3_aa: CASSPWTASSGNTIYF

clone_size: NA
d_call: TRBD2
j_call: TRBJ2-1
v_call: TRBV29-1
cdr3_nt: TGCAGCGTTGAAAGTCCCGGGACTAGCGGGGGGGGTAATGAGCAGTTCTTC
cdr3_aa: CSVESPGTSGGGNEQFF

clone_size: NA
d_call: NA
j_call: TRBJ2-7
v_call: TRBV6-5
cdr3_nt: TGTGCCAGCAGCTTAACGACACGTTCCTACGAGCAGTACTTC
cdr3_aa: CASSLTTRSYEQYF

clone_size: NA
d_call: NA
j_call: TRBJ1-4
v_call: TRBV7-9
cdr3_nt: TGTGCCAGCAGCTACGGGACTGATAAGAATGAAAAACTGTTTTTT
cdr3_aa: CASSYGTDKNEKLFF

clone_size: once
d_call: TRBD1
j_call: TRBJ2-1
v_call: TRBV25-1
cdr3_nt: TGTGCCAGCAGTGGGACAGGGATCGGGGTTTACAGTGAGCAGTTCTTC
cdr3_aa: CASSGTGIGVYSEQFF

clone_size: once
d_call: NA
j_call: TRBJ1-1
v_call: TRBV7-9
cdr3_nt: TGTGCCAGCAGCCTCGGGGGAGGGGCAGATGAAGCTTTCTTT
cdr3_aa: CASSLGGGADEAFF

clone_size: NA
d_call: TRBD1
j_call: TRBJ1-1
v_call: TRBV15
cdr3_nt: TGTGCCACCAGCAGAGATAGGGCAGGGGGCACTGAAGCTTTCTTT
cdr3_aa: CATSRDRAGGTEAFF

clone_size: NA
d_call: TRBD1
j_call: TRBJ2-1
v_call: TRBV5-1
cdr3_nt: TGCGCCAGCAGCCAGGACAGGGCAGGATACAATGAGCAGTTCTTC
cdr3_aa: CASSQDRAGYNEQFF

clone_size: few
d_call: NA
j_call: TRBJ2-2
v_call: TRBV4-3
cdr3_nt: TGCGCCAGCAGCCCGTTTATAGGTGGCACCGGGGAGCTATTTTTT
cdr3_aa: CASSPFIGGTGELFF

clone_size: NA
d_call: NA
j_call: TRBJ1-1
v_call: TRBV30
cdr3_nt: TGTGCCTGGGTGGGAGAGAGTTTAAACACTGAAGCTTTCTTT
cdr3_aa: CAWVGESLNTEAFF

clone_size: NA
d_call: NA
j_call: TRBJ1-1
v_call: TRBV29-1
cdr3_nt: TGCAGCGTTCGGAGGGCTATGAACACTGAAGCTTTCTTT
cdr3_aa: CSVRRAMNTEAFF

clone_size: NA
d_call: NA
j_call: TRBJ1-6
v_call: TRBV6-4
cdr3_nt: TGTGCCAGCAGACCCCAAACAGGGAGGGAGCGTAATTCACCCCTCCACTTT
cdr3_aa: CASRPQTGRERNSPLHF

clone_size: NA
d_call: TRBD2
j_call: TRBJ2-5
v_call: TRBV5-4
cdr3_nt: TGTGCCAGCAGTTCGACTAGCGGGGGTCTCCAAGAGACCCAGTACTTC
cdr3_aa: CASSSTSGGLQETQYF

clone_size: NA
d_call: NA
j_call: TRBJ1-2
v_call: TRBV30
cdr3_nt: TGTGCCTGGAGTCCTAGACAGTTAAACTATGGCTACACCTTC
cdr3_aa: CAWSPRQLNYGYTF

clone_size: once
d_call: TRBD1
j_call: TRBJ1-2
v_call: TRBV6-5
cdr3_nt: TGTGCCAGCAGTTACGGGACAGGGGGCGTCTATGGCTACACCTTC
cdr3_aa: CASSYGTGGVYGYTF

clone_size: NA
d_call: TRBD2
j_call: TRBJ2-3
v_call: TRBV30
cdr3_nt: TGTGCCTGGAGTGTGGGACTAGCGGGAGTATCTAGCACAGATACGCAGTATTTT
cdr3_aa: CAWSVGLAGVSSTDTQYF

clone_size: NA
d_call: TRBD1
j_call: TRBJ2-1
v_call: TRBV7-2
cdr3_nt: TGTGCCAGCAGCCAATTTCCGGGACAGATTTTCTACAATGAGCAGTTCTTC
cdr3_aa: CASSQFPGQIFYNEQFF

clone_size: NA
d_call: NA
j_call: TRBJ1-2
v_call: TRBV6-1
cdr3_nt: TGTGCCAGCAGCCTATCTGTTGGAGTGGAAGGCTACACCTTC
cdr3_aa: CASSLSVGVEGYTF

clone_size: NA
d_call: NA
j_call: TRBJ1-5
v_call: TRBV29-1
cdr3_nt: TGCAGCGTTGCAGATGGGGTACTAGGCAATCAGCCCCAGCATTTT
cdr3_aa: CSVADGVLGNQPQHF

clone_size: NA
d_call: TRBD2
j_call: TRBJ2-7
v_call: TRBV5-1
cdr3_nt: TGCGCCAGCAGCCTGGCCTCAGCGGGAGGGCACAACGAGCAGTACTTC
cdr3_aa: CASSLASAGGHNEQYF

clone_size: NA
d_call: NA
j_call: TRBJ2-3
v_call: TRBV27
cdr3_nt: TGTGCCAGCACCCCTGGGGGGTTACGGGATACGCAGTATTTT
cdr3_aa: CASTPGGLRDTQYF

clone_size: NA
d_call: TRBD1
j_call: TRBJ2-7
v_call: TRBV7-7
cdr3_nt: TGTGCCAGCAGCCCGATGACAGGGCTCTACGAGCAGTACTTC
cdr3_aa: CASSPMTGLYEQYF

clone_size: NA
d_call: NA
j_call: TRBJ1-4
v_call: TRBV27
cdr3_nt: TGTGCCAGCAGTTTCCGGGATCGGGAAAAACTGTTTTTT
cdr3_aa: CASSFRDREKLFF